What follows is one T cell receptor beta chain and its context. Its antigen target is currently unknown. No quality values exist for individual bases; no much larger clone is one base distant. The data stem from a study of cytomegalovirus exposure and HLA in healthy donors (dated 2017 in TCRdb). For the study in its entirety: An earlier analysis of some 620 of the donors reported 250 to 350 Gb of sequence data and 90 million to 120 million unique TCR beta sequences obtained from some 200 million T cells. Every discovery cohort repertoire had been produced on one sequencing platform. The study used immunosequencing to profile the T cell repertoires of approximately 650 subjects and linked those repertoires to cytomegalovirus serostatus. Besides the first cohort of roughly 640 subjects, a separate validation cohort made up of 120 different subjects was used. To decide whether each TCR beta V gene segment behaved as functional or pseudogenic, an earlier analysis of some 540 of the donors relied on high-throughput TCR beta sequencing. About 5 DR-DQ haplotypes were handled as single units for association and clustering, since linkage in the cohort was strong. Rather than using new phenotypic data, the later analysis identified candidate immune exposures from TCR beta sequences and from how often those sequences occurred across donors. Of the approximately 400 genotyped donors, 80% to 90% were placed in the genetic ancestry cluster associated with self-reported Caucasian donors. Donor age, sex, ethnicity and CMV serostatus were compiled together with the repertoire data. On average, roughly 200,000 unique TCR beta nucleotide sequences were sequenced per donor among a few hundred genotyped donors of the cohort, with roughly 18% of those sequences being non-productive. Approximately 310 gigabases of sequencing data and approximately 84 million unique TCR sequences were included in an early release covering 500 to 750 HLA-typed donors. Typing coverage differed by locus: A, B, C, DRB1 and DQB1 were typed in roughly 620-640 donors, DQA1 in 522, DPA1 in around 580, and DPB1 in around 440. The study aimed to test whether signatures of past pathogen exposure could be identified by cataloging public T cell receptors. HLA typing included class I and class II loci at four-digit resolution. A later genetic analysis used genome-wide SNP genotypes for about three fifths of the 666 donors, treating that subset as a discovery cohort. To predict cytomegalovirus infection status, the study combined high-throughput TCR immunosequencing, statistical association of individual TCRs with disease status, and machine learning. A later analysis re-analyzed previously published TCR beta repertoires from 660 or so donors and added high-resolution HLA genotyping to study TCR occurrence patterns. Study-wide conclusions, independent of this receptor: A later genetic analysis reported fewer N-insertions in productive TCRs among donors in an Asian-associated ancestry cluster than the roughly 620-donor mean. An association between a missense DCLRE1C variant and V-gene and J-gene trimming of TCR beta chains was found in a later genetic analysis and replicated in an independent cohort. Roughly uniform sequencing depth across donors was assumed in presence/absence analyses, although this assumption may not hold. Linkage disequilibrium might explain the correlated functional status among segregating V segments, but an unknown experimental factor could not be excluded. A later analysis reported that several top co-occurrence clusters appeared linked to parvovirus B19, influenza, CMV and Epstein-Barr virus. In the study, about 150 TCR beta chains were listed as associated with cytomegalovirus. In both the original and validation cohorts, the classifier was reported to diagnose cytomegalovirus status with high specificity and sensitivity. A further reported finding was that TCR beta sequences accurately predicted the HLA-A and HLA-B alleles for most subjects in the first cohort. The cohort was sequenced for TCR beta chains only, and without alpha or paired-chain data the features that could be detected were limited. Specific HLA alleles were associated with 15,000 to 20,000 TCR beta sequences at a false discovery rate of 0.05 in a later analysis. In a later analysis, most CMV-associated TCR beta chains were found to appear HLA-restricted, with HLA associations seemingly driven largely by CMV exposure. While some public TCRs were present in many individuals, most TCR sequences turned up only very rarely across donors. In an earlier analysis of roughly 560 of the donors, most TCR beta V segments were observed in productive rearrangements about 90% or about 30% of the time, broadly matching IMGT annotations. Because HLA typing was missing for some donors at each locus, association tests included only the typed subset. In a later analysis, TCR association rates were found to vary across HLA loci, with the most associated TCRs seen for DRB1 alleles and the fewest for HLA-C alleles. Because counts were too low, roughly 17 rarely observed V segments, including chromosome 9 orphons, were left out of the earlier analysis of approximately 580 of the donors. Three of the identified cytomegalovirus-associated TCR beta chains were confirmed in vitro to be specific for cytomegalovirus antigens. The authors suggested that the approach could potentially be generalized to other disease states and immunological phenotypes. Strong co-occurrence of HLA alleles, especially DR and DQ, made assigning TCR associations to individual alleles difficult. Immune exposure information for the cohort was limited to CMV serostatus. In a later analysis, HLA-associated TCR beta chains showed more clonal expansion and lower generation probabilities than non-associated chains that were equally common. The sequencing pipeline was judged likely to have produced a cluster of highly shared sequence variants as a technical artifact.

In total, fewer than 750 healthy bone marrow donors made up the cohort. All cohort members were sampled while nominally healthy, although unrecorded immune exposures were likely present. The donor was CMV seropositive and belonged to the group of more than 250 seropositive cohort members. Every donor gave a peripheral blood sample, and the peripheral blood mononuclear cells from that sample were used for TCR beta sequencing. The Qiagen DNeasy Blood Extraction Kit was used to extract genomic DNA from the blood cell samples. The library was made by the immunoSEQ multiplex PCR assay. A mixture of 60 forward primers for TCR Vbeta segments and 13 reverse primers for TCR Jbeta segments was used in the multiplex PCR. The CDR3 region of rearranged TCR beta genes was amplified from genomic DNA by a multiplex PCR assay. On the Illumina HiSeq System, the amplified TCR beta libraries were sequenced as 87-base-pair reads. As for the authors' bioinformatics: In a later analysis, 77 million or so unique TCR beta chains were counted across the approximately 640 repertoires, and roughly 11 million of these chains were shared by at least two donors. A nearest-neighbor algorithm error-corrected the raw reads and collapsed the reads into unique sequences, merging closely related sequences to remove PCR and sequencing errors. To assign V, D and J gene segments, CDR3 sequences were aligned to IMGT reference sequences. For a sequence to be retained, a match of at least six nucleotides to both a V gene segment and a J gene segment was required. Rearrangements were classified as productive when the CDR3 lacked stop codons and remained in frame with V and J, and all other rearrangements were classified as non-productive. Following IMGT convention, CDR3 was defined as the stretch from the second conserved V-encoded cysteine up to the conserved J-encoded phenylalanine. The earlier analysis of 587 of the donors excluded any sequence lacking an unambiguous match to a single V gene segment. An earlier analysis of fewer than 650 of the donors classified V segments as functional when productive rearrangements were above 56.7% and as segregating when the standard deviation between donors was above 5%. To diagnose cytomegalovirus status from the catalog of TCR beta chain sequences, a statistical classification framework was built. In a later analysis, V and J genes were assigned by comparing TCR nucleotide sequences against IMGT/GENE-DB human TR gene sequences. A later analysis assigned CDR3 sequences and most-parsimonious VDJ recombination scenarios with the TCRdist pipeline. A later analysis defined each TCR beta chain by its CDR3 amino acid sequence plus V-gene family, and excluded reads lacking a unique V-gene family. A later analysis removed over 500 highly shared, low-generation-probability nucleotide sequences to deal with suspected cross-contamination and a sequencing artifact. In a later analysis, a clonal expansion index for each public chain was calculated from normalized within-repertoire ranks of inferred template counts. Generation probabilities in a later analysis came from a VDJ recombination model fitted to out-of-frame rearrangements, and those results were checked against IGoR. In a later analysis, hypergeometric tests were used to score TCR-TCR, TCR-HLA and TCR-CMV co-occurrence, with a repertoire-size bias correction applied to TCR pairs. In a later analysis, false discovery rates were estimated by permuting HLA or CMV assignments 20 times. A later analysis grouped co-occurring TCRs with DBSCAN, adding TCRdist sequence similarity when clustering within HLA-allele-positive subsets. Repertoires with fewer than 30,000 or more than 120,000 public chains were left out of co-occurrence clustering, as were roughly five repertoires with anomalous nucleotide sharing. In TCRdb, the immuneACCESS table is reduced to in-frame sequences with V and J assigned. These tables do not hold every clone; where another copy was compared, an unresolved V gene accounts for under half, and the others remain unexplained. Clonal size and the V and J genes are those of that table, whereas D and trimming came from the DNA. The sample includes around 150,000 clones, with roughly three quarters observed a single time. The ten largest clones represent 7% to 7.5% of the sample.

Sequenced sample: PBMCs. This receptor was obtained from a man between 35 and 55 years old in good health and CMV-seropositive.

The sequenced DNA is TGTGCCAGCAGCCAGGTGGGGGGTTACAATGAGCAGTTCTTC. The encoded protein is CASSQVGGYNEQFF. The chain is made from TRBV27 and TRBJ2-1; a tentative D match to TRBD2 spans 6 bases. From a lookup of the germline V gene (reference sequence), CDR1 and CDR2 are MNHEY and SMNVEV. The junction carries 13 bases between V and J, which are trimmed by 6 bases and 4 bases respectively. From the cysteine through the phenylalanine, the CDR3 covers 14 amino acids. Here the CDR3 DNA is all that survives: 42 bases in frame from base 1.